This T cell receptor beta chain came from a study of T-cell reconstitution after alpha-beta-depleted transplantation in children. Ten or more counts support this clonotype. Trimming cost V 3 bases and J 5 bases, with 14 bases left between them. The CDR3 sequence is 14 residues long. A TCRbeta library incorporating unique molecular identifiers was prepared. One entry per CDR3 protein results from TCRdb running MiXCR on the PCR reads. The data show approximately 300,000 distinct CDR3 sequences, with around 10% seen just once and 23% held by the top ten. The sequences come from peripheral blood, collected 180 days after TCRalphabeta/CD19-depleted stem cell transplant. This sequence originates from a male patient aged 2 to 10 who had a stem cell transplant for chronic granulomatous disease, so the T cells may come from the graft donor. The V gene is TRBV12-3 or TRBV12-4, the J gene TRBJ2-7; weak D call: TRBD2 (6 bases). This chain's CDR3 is CASSLGGPIDEQYF. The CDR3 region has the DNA TGTGCCAGCAGTTTGGGGGGACCAATTGACGAGCAGTACTTC.